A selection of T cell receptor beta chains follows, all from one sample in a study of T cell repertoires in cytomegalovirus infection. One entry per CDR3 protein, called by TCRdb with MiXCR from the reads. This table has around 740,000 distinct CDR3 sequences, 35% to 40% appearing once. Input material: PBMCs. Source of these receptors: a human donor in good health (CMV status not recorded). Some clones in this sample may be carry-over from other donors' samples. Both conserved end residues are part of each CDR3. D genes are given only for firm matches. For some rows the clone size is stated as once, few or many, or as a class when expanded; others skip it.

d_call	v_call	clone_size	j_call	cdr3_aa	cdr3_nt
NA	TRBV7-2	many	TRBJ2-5	CASSLSRDRETQYF	TGTGCCAGCAGCTTAAGCAGAGACAGGGAGACCCAGTACTTC
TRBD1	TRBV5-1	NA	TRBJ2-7	CASKRGTAAYEQYF	TGCGCCAGCAAGCGTGGGACAGCGGCCTACGAGCAGTACTTC
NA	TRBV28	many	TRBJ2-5	CASALGVSFQETQYF	TGTGCCAGCGCACTCGGCGTTTCATTCCAAGAGACCCAGTACTTC
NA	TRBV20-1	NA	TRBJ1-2	CSARGAGDNYGYTF	TGCAGTGCTAGAGGGGCAGGGGACAACTATGGCTACACCTTC
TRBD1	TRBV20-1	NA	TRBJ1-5	CSAIPTGGQGARGQPQHF	TGCAGTGCTATCCCTACGGGGGGGCAGGGGGCGAGAGGTCAGCCCCAGCATTTT
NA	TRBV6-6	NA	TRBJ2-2	CASSYSIGRNTGGLFF	TGTGCCAGCAGTTACTCGATTGGCAGAAACACCGGGGGGCTGTTTTTT
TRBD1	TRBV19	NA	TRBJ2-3	CASLSAGRGQGPDTQYF	TGTGCCAGTCTTTCGGCCGGTAGGGGGCAGGGCCCAGATACGCAGTATTTT
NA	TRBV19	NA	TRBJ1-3	CASGPFSGNTIYF	TGTGCCAGCGGACCGTTCTCTGGAAACACCATATATTTT
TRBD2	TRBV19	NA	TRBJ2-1	CASKNGRVMNEQFF	TGTGCCAGTAAGAACGGGAGGGTTATGAATGAGCAGTTCTTC
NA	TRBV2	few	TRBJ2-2	CASGRGHTNTGELFF	TGTGCCAGCGGCAGGGGTCATACGAACACCGGGGAGCTGTTTTTT
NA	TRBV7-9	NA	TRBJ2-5	CASSLLEQIGETQYF	TGTGCCAGCAGCCTACTTGAACAAATTGGGGAGACCCAGTACTTC
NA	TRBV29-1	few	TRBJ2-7	CSARAGTRLYEQYF	TGCAGCGCTAGGGCCGGGACAAGACTCTACGAGCAGTACTTC
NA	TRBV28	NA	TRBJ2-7	CASSPGPTSKQYF	TGTGCCAGCAGTCCGGGACCCACTTCCAAGCAGTACTTC
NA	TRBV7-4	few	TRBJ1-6	CASSLSRSPLHF	TGTGCCAGCAGCTTATCCCGCTCACCCCTCCACTTT
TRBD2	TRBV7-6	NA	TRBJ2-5	CASSLGIAGVLEETQYF	TGTGCCAGCAGCTTAGGAATAGCGGGCGTCTTAGAAGAGACCCAGTACTTC
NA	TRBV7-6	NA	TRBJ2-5	CATSTARMETQYF	TGTGCCACCTCGACGGCCCGCATGGAGACCCAGTACTTC
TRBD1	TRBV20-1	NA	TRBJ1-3	CSARQTGTGNTIYF	TGCAGTGCTAGACAGACAGGGACTGGAAACACCATATATTTT
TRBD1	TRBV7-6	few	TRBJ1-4	CASSTRDRGLYNEKLFF	TGTGCCAGCAGCACTCGGGACAGGGGGCTATATAATGAAAAACTGTTTTTT
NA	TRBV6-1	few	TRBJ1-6	CASSRELDSPLHF	TGTGCCAGCAGTCGGGAACTGGATTCACCCCTCCACTTT
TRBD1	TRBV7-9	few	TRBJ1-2	CASSLVGQGGYGYTF	TGTGCCAGCAGCTTAGTAGGACAGGGTGGCTATGGCTACACCTTC
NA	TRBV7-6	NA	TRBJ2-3	CASSPVGGPTDTQYF	TGTGCCAGCAGCCCGGTGGGCGGTCCAACAGATACGCAGTATTTT
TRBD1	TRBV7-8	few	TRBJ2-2	CASSLRDSSNTGELFF	TGTGCCAGCAGCTTAAGGGACAGCTCTAACACCGGGGAGCTGTTTTTT
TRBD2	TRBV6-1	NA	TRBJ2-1	CASRAGTSGNEQFF	TGTGCCAGCAGGGCCGGGACTAGCGGCAATGAGCAGTTCTTC
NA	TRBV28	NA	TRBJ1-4	CASSLGLGQNEKLFF	TGTGCCAGCAGTTTAGGGTTGGGGCAGAATGAAAAACTGTTTTTT
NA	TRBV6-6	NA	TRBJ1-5	CASTPPMGGVSQPQHF	TGTGCCAGCACCCCCCCGATGGGGGGTGTGAGTCAGCCCCAGCATTTT
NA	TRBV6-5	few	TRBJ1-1	CASSYFGGPNAEAFF	TGTGCCAGCAGTTACTTTGGGGGCCCCAACGCTGAAGCTTTCTTT
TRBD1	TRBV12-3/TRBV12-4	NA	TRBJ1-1	CASSRRKGGSEAFF	TGTGCCAGCAGTCGGCGGAAAGGGGGCTCTGAAGCTTTCTTT
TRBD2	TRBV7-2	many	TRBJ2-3	CASSASGGTDTQYF	TGTGCCAGCAGCGCGTCGGGAGGAACAGATACGCAGTATTTT
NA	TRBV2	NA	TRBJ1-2	CASSRDGRNGYTF	TGTGCCAGCAGTCGGGACGGGCGGAATGGCTACACCTTC
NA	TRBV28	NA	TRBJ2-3	CASIRTGDSTDTQYF	TGTGCCAGCATCAGGACGGGAGATAGCACAGATACGCAGTATTTT
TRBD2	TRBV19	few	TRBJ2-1	CASRRSGTSGYNEQFF	TGTGCCAGTAGGAGGTCCGGGACTAGCGGATACAATGAGCAGTTCTTC
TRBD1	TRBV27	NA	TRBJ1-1	CASSSGQGRDTEAFF	TGTGCCAGCAGTTCGGGACAGGGGCGAGACACTGAAGCTTTCTTT
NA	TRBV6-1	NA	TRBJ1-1	CASRIWGTNTEAFF	TGTGCCAGCAGAATTTGGGGAACGAACACTGAAGCTTTCTTT
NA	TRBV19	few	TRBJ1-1	CASRTGPSTEAFF	TGTGCCAGTAGGACGGGTCCGAGCACTGAAGCTTTCTTT
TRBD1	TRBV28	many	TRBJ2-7	CASSVGQGRVYEQYF	TGTGCCAGCAGTGTGGGACAGGGAAGGGTCTACGAGCAGTACTTC
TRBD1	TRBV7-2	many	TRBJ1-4	CASSIETGGEKLFF	TGTGCCAGCAGTATCGAGACAGGGGGGGAAAAACTGTTTTTT
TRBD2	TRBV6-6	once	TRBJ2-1	CASSEEQRGTYNEQFF	TGTGCCAGCAGTGAGGAACAGCGGGGAACCTACAATGAGCAGTTCTTC
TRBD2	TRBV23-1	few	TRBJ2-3	CASEGLAGETDTQYF	TGCGCCAGCGAAGGACTAGCGGGAGAAACAGATACGCAGTATTTT
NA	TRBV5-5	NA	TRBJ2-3	CASSLASSVSLTDTQYF	TGTGCCAGCAGCTTGGCGTCTAGCGTCTCCCTAACAGATACGCAGTATTTT
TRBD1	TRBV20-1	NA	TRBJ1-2	CSARDDRGGYTF	TGCAGTGCTAGAGATGACAGGGGGGGCTACACCTTC
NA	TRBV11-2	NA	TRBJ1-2	CASSTAGRNANYGYTF	TGTGCCAGCAGCACCGCGGGACGGAACGCTAACTATGGCTACACCTTC
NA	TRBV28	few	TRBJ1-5	CASSFASTGRYQPQHF	TGTGCCAGCAGTTTCGCATCCACAGGGCGCTATCAGCCCCAGCATTTT
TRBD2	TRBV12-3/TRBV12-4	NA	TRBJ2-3	CASRFMTSGTDTQYF	TGTGCCAGCAGGTTTATGACTAGCGGGACAGATACGCAGTATTTT
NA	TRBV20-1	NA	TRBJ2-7	CSARDLSSANYEQYF	TGCAGTGCTAGAGATTTGTCTAGCGCGAACTACGAGCAGTACTTC
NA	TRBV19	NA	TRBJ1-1	CASSREQGDHTEAFF	TGTGCCAGTAGTCGTGAACAGGGTGATCACACTGAAGCTTTCTTT
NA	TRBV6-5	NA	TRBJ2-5	CASSYLTGQETQYF	TGTGCCAGCAGTTACCTGACAGGACAAGAGACCCAGTACTTC
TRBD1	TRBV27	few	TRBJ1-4	CASSFRLGGGSTNEKLFF	TGTGCCAGCAGTTTTCGGTTAGGGGGCGGTTCAACTAATGAAAAACTGTTTTTT
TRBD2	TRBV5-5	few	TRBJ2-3	CASSLKTSGSWDTQYF	TGTGCCAGCAGCTTGAAGACTAGCGGGAGTTGGGATACGCAGTATTTT
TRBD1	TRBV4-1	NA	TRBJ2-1	CASSQPFRDRGGLEQFF	TGCGCCAGCAGCCAACCATTCCGGGACAGGGGGGGTCTTGAGCAGTTCTTC
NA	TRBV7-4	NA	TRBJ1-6	CASSLGYGNSPLHF	TGTGCCAGCAGCCTAGGGTATGGGAATTCACCCCTCCACTTT
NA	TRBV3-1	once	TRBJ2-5	CASINREREETQYF	TGTGCCAGCATCAACCGGGAGCGAGAAGAGACCCAGTACTTC